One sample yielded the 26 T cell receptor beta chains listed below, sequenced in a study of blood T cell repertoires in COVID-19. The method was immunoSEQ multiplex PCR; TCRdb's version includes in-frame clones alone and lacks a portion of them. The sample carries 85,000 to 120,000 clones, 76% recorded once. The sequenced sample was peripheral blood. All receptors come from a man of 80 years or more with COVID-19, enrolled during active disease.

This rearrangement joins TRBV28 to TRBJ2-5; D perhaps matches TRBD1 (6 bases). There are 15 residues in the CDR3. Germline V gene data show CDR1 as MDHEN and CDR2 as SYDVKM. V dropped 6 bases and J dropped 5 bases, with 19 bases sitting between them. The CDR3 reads CASSPGQGLAETQYF. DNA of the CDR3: TGTGCCAGCAGCCCCGGGCAGGGGTTAGCTGAGACCCAGTACTTC. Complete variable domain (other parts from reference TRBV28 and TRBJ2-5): DVKVTQSSRYLVKRTGEKVFLECVQDMDHENMFWYRQDPGLGLRLIYFSYDVKMKEKGDIPEGYSVSREKKERFSLILESASTNQTSMYLCASSPGQGLAETQYFGPGTRLLVL.

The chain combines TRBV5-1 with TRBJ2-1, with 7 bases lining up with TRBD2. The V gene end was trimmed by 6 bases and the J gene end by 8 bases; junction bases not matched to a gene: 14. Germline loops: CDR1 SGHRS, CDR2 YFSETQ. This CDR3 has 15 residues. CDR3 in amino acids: CASKGGRAIVDEQFF. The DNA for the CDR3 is TGCGCCAGCAAAGGAGGGAGGGCCATAGTGGATGAGCAGTTCTTC. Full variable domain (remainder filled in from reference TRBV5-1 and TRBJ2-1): KAGVTQTPRYLIKTRGQQVTLSCSPISGHRSVSWYQQTPGQGLQFLFEYFSETQRNKGNFPGRFSGRQFSNSRSEMNVSTLELGDSALYLCASKGGRAIVDEQFFGPGTRLTVL.

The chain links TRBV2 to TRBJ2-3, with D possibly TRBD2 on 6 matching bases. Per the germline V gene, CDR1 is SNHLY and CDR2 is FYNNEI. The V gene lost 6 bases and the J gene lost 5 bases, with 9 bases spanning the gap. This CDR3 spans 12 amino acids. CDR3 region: CASSGGGDTQYF. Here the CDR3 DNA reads TGTGCCAGCAGCGGGGGAGGAGATACGCAGTATTTT.

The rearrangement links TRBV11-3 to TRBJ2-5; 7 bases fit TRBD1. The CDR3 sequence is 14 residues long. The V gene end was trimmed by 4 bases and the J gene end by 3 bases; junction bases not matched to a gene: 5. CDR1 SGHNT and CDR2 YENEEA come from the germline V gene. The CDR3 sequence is CASSSGQDKETQYF. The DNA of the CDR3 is TGTGCCAGCAGCTCCGGACAGGACAAAGAGACCCAGTACTTC.

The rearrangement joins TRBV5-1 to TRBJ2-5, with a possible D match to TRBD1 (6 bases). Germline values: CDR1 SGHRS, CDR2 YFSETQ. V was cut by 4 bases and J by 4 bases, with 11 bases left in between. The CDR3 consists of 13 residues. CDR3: CASSAQGGETQYF. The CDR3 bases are TGCGCCAGCAGCGCACAGGGTGGAGAGACCCAGTACTTC.

This CDR3 is CASSTRTSGSYEQYF. DNA for the CDR3: TGTGCCAGCAGTACTAGGACTAGCGGGAGCTACGAGCAGTACTTC. This chain connects TRBV11-2 to TRBJ2-7, with 13 bases matching TRBD2. Unmatched junction bases numbered 5, after V lost 6 bases and J lost 3 bases. The germline CDR1 and CDR2 sequences are SGHAT and FQNNGV. The CDR3 length is 15 residues. The whole variable domain, filled in from reference TRBV11-2 and TRBJ2-7, reads EAGVAQSPRYKIIEKRQSVAFWCNPISGHATLYWYQQILGQGPKLLIQFQNNGVVDDSQLPKDRFSAERLKGVDSTLKIQPAKLEDSAVYLCASSTRTSGSYEQYFGPGTRLTVT.

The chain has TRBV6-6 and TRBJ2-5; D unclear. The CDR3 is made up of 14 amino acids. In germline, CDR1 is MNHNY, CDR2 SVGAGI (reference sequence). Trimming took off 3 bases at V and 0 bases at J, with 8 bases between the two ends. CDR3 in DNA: TGTGCCAGCAGTTATAGTGTGTACCAAGAGACCCAGTACTTC. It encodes CASSYSVYQETQYF.

The CDR3 here is CASSLPGTSLTDTQYF. The DNA of the CDR3 is TGTGCCAGCAGCTTACCCGGGACTAGTCTCACAGATACGCAGTATTTT. This chain uses TRBV11-1 with TRBJ2-3, with 8 bases fitting TRBD2. The germline V gene has CDR1 SGHAT and CDR2 FQDESV (reference sequence). The CDR3 covers 16 residues. With V trimmed by 2 bases and J by 2 bases, 6 bases remained unmatched.

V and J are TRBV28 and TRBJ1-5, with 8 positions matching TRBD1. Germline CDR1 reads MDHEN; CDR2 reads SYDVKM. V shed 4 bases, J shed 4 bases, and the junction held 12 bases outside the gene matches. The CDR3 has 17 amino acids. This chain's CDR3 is CASSSSRTGSWNQPQHF. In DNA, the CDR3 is TGTGCCAGCAGTTCTAGCCGGACAGGGTCGTGGAATCAGCCCCAGCATTTT.

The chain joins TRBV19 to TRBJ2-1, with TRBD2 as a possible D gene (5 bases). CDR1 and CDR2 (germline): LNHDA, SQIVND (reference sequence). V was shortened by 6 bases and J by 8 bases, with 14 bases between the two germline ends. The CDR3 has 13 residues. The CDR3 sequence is CASSDFSDDEQFF. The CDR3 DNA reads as TGTGCCAGTAGCGATTTTAGCGATGATGAGCAGTTCTTC.

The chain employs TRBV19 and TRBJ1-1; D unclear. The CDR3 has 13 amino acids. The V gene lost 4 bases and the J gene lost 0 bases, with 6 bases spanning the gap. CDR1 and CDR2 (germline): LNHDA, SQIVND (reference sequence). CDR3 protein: CASSTQMNTEAFF. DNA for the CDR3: TGTGCCAGTAGTACACAGATGAACACTGAAGCTTTCTTT. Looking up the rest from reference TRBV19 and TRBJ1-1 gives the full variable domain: DGGITQSPKYLFRKEGQNVTLSCEQNLNHDAMYWYRQDPGQGLRLIYYSQIVNDFQKGDIAEGYSVSREKKESFPLTVTSAQKNPTAFYLCASSTQMNTEAFFGQGTRLTVV.

The DNA of the CDR3 is TGTGCCAGCAGTTTTAGAAACATTCAGTACTTC. Its protein is CASSFRNIQYF. The gene calls are TRBV28 and TRBJ2-4; no clear D gene. The CDR3 is 11 residues long. V was pared by 3 bases and J by 6 bases, with 3 bases between. Germline V gives CDR1 MDHEN, CDR2 SYDVKM.

This CDR3 reads CASSASVGRSDEQFF. CDR3 in DNA: TGCGCCAGCAGTGCCAGCGTGGGTCGCTCGGATGAGCAGTTCTTC. The chain carries TRBV10-1 and TRBJ2-1; D is ambiguous. With 4 bases removed from V and 8 bases from J, the gap between germline ends came to 18 bases. Germline CDR1 and CDR2: WNHNN and SYGVQD (reference sequence). This CDR3 has 15 amino acids.

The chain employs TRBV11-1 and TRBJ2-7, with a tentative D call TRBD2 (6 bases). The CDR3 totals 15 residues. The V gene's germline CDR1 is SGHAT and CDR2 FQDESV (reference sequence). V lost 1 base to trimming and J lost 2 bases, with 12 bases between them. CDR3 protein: CASSLGGTVTYEQYF. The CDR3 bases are TGTGCCAGCAGCTTAGGCGGGACGGTAACCTACGAGCAGTACTTC.

CDR3 protein: CASSLLTGSLYGYTF. CDR3 DNA sequence: TGTGCCAGCAGCCTTCTTACCGGGAGCCTCTATGGCTACACCTTC. The chain recombines TRBV7-2 with TRBJ1-2; no firm D call. Trimming shortened V by 5 bases and J by 4 bases, and 17 bases separated the two germline ends. The CDR3 is 15 residues long. The germline CDR1 and CDR2 sequences are SGHTA and FQGNSA.

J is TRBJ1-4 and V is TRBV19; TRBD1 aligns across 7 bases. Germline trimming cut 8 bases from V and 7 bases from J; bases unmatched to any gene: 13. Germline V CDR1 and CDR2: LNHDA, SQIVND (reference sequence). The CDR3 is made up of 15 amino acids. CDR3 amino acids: CASGERGRGFEKLFF. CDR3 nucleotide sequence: TGTGCCAGTGGGGAACGGGGCAGGGGGTTTGAAAAACTGTTTTTT.

CDR3 sequence (DNA): TGTGCCAGCAGTTTCCTCTACGAGCAGTACTTC. Translated: CASSFLYEQYF. This sequence joins TRBV5-4 and TRBJ2-7; D gene unclear. The length of the CDR3 is 11 residues. V dropped 5 bases and J dropped 3 bases, with 6 bases sitting between them. Germline V gene data show CDR1 as SGHNT and CDR2 as YYREEE (reference sequence). The complete variable domain, with remaining parts taken from reference TRBV5-4 and TRBJ2-7, reads ETGVTQSPTHLIKTRGQQVTLRCSSQSGHNTVSWYQQALGQGPQFIFQYYREEENGRGNFPPRFSGLQFPNYSSELNVNALELDDSALYLCASSFLYEQYFGPGTRLTVT.

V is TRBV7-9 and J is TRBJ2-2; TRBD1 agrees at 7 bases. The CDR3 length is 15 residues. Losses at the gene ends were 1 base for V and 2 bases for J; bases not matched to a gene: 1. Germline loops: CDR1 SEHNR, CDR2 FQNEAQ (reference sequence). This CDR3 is CASSLGTGNTGELFF. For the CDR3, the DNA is TGTGCCAGCAGCTTAGGGACAGGCAACACCGGGGAGCTGTTTTTT.

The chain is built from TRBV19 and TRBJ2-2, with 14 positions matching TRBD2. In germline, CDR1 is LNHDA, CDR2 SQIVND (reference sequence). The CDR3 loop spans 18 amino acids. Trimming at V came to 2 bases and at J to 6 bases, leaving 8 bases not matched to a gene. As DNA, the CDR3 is TGTGCCAGTAGTATAAGTTCGGGACTAGCGGGAGTAGCCGGGGAGCTGTTTTTT. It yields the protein CASSISSGLAGVAGELFF.

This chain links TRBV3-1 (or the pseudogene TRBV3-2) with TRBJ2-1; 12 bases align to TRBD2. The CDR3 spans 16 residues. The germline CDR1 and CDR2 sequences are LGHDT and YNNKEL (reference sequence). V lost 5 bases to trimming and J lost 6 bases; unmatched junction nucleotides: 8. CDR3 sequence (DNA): TGTGCCAGCAGCGCCCCCGGACTAGCGGGACCCAATGAGCAGTTCTTC. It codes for CASSAPGLAGPNEQFF.

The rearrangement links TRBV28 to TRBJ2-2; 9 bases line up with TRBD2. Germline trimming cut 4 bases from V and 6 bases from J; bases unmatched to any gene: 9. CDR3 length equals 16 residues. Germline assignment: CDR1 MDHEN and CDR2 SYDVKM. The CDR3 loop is CASSSPAGGRPGELFF. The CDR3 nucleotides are TGTGCCAGCAGTTCCCCAGCGGGAGGAAGACCCGGGGAGCTGTTTTTT.

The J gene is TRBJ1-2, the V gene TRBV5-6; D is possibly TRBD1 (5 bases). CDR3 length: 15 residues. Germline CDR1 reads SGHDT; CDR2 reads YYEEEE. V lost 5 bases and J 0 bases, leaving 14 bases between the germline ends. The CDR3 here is CASRELGGSNYGYTF. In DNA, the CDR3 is TGTGCCAGCAGAGAACTGGGGGGGTCTAACTATGGCTACACCTTC.

The CDR3 loop is CASSEWLAGERENNEQFF. The CDR3 DNA is TGTGCCAGCAGTGAATGGCTAGCGGGAGAACGGGAGAACAATGAGCAGTTCTTC. V and J are TRBV6-1 and TRBJ2-1; 10 bases map to TRBD2. Germline-derived CDR1 and CDR2 are MNHNS and SASEGT. The CDR3 has 18 amino acids. V trimming: 2 bases; J trimming: 5 bases; junction bases outside the gene matches: 12.

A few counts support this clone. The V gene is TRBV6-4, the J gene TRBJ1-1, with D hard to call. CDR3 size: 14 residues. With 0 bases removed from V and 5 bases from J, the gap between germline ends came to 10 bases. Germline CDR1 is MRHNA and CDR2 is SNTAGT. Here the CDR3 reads CASSDSSRGTEAFF. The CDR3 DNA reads TGTGCCAGCAGTGACTCGAGTCGGGGAACTGAAGCTTTCTTT.

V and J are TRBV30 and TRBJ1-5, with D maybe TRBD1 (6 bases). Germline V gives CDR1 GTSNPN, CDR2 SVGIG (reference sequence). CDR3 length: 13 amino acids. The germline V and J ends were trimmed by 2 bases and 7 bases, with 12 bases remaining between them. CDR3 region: CAWSITGWQPQHF. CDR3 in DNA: TGTGCCTGGAGTATTACAGGGTGGCAGCCCCAGCATTTT.

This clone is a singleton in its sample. This CDR3 reads CASRPLPMNTEAFF. In DNA, the CDR3 is TGTGCCAGTAGACCCCTACCTATGAACACTGAAGCTTTCTTT. This chain uses TRBV19 with TRBJ1-1; D is ambiguous. Trimming took 6 bases from V and 0 from J, leaving 11 bases between them. CDR1 and CDR2 (germline): LNHDA, SQIVND (reference sequence). This CDR3 is 14 amino acids long.